This T cell receptor (beta chain) is from a study of blood T cell repertoires in COVID-19. Trimming removed 1 base at V and 0 bases at J, with 4 bases between. Germline V gene lookup returns CDR1 SGDLS and CDR2 YYNGEE. The CDR3 is made up of 13 amino acids. Per the study methods: Amplification with reference gene primers provided the estimates of nucleated cell counts. Sequencing used immunoSEQ multiplex PCR; TCRdb keeps in-frame clones, though not all of them. Clone size and the V and J calls come from that table; the DNA yielded D and trimming. The repertoire has under 350,000 clones, around nine tenths of them found once; the top ten carry roughly 5.1%.

The V gene is TRBV9, the J gene TRBJ1-2; D gene uncertain. Sequencing was carried out using peripheral blood. This receptor was taken from a man aged 40-50 years with acute or convalescent COVID-19. The CDR3 nucleotides are TGTGCCAGCAGCGTAATATCTAACTATGGCTACACCTTC. The encoded protein is CASSVISNYGYTF. The full variable domain, its missing parts supplied by reference TRBV9 and TRBJ1-2, is DSGVTQTPKHLITATGQRVTLRCSPRSGDLSVYWYQQSLDQGLQFLIQYYNGEERAKGNILERFSAQQFPDLHSELNLSSLELGDSALYFCASSVISNYGYTFGSGTRLTVV.